These 32 T cell receptor delta chains were all obtained from the same sample, sequenced in a study of gamma-delta T cells after stem cell transplantation. TCRdb re-called the RT-PCR reads via CATT. The sample consists of about 10,000 delta-chain clones, under 45% of them appearing once. The source material was gamma-delta T cells. Receptors originate from a human donor. It is not recorded whose cells these are; they may come from a transplant donor.

With respect to this clone: One junction end does not reproduce the germline sequence, and a read error may be involved. This sample includes further DNA sequences coding for the same CDR3. The chain recombines TRDV2 with TRDJ3, with TRDD3 identical over 12 bases. The CDR3 contains 18 residues. Germline assignment: CDR1 GEAIGNYY and CDR2 EKD. The CDR3 region has the DNA TGTGCCTGTGACCCCGTACTGGGGGATACCTGGGACACCCGACAGATGTTTTTT. Residues: CACDPVLGDTWDTRQMFF.

A remark on this clone: At the DNA level, this CDR3 is encoded by other sequences in the same sample as well. The V call is TRDV2, the J call TRDJ3, with D possibly matching TRDD1 (6 bases). The V and J ends lost 4 bases and 0 bases respectively, with 27 bases between them. Germline CDR1 is GEAIGNYY and CDR2 is EKD. The CDR3 is 22 amino acids. The CDR3 DNA sequence: TGTGCCTGTGATTCAAAACCGGGAAATACCGTTTACCTCTCCTGGGACACCCGACAGATGTTTTTC. Amino acid sequence: CACDSKPGNTVYLSWDTRQMFF.

Only a few counts were recorded for this clone. This CDR3 reads CAFVLSYGYWGTNDKLIF. DNA for the CDR3: TGTGCCTTCGTCCTGTCCTACGGATACTGGGGCACTAACGATAAACTCATCTTT. The rearrangement joins TRDV3 to TRDJ1; D may be TRDD3 (7 bases). The CDR3 is made up of 18 amino acids. V lost 3 bases and J lost 4, with 30 bases in between. The germline gives CDR1 TVYSNPD, CDR2 GDNSRS (reference sequence).

Relative to its sample, this clone is medium-sized. V and J are TRDV2 and TRDJ3, with 11 nucleotides matching TRDD3. J was trimmed by 0 bases and V by 3 bases; bases with no gene match: 3. Germline V gives CDR1 GEAIGNYY, CDR2 EKD. The CDR3 is 18 amino acids. This CDR3 reads CACDYTGGYSWDTRQMFF. The CDR3 region has the DNA TGTGCCTGTGACTATACTGGGGGATACTCCTGGGACACCCGACAGATGTTTTTC.

As for this clone: One junction end disagrees with the germline gene, perhaps due to a read error. J is TRDJ3 and V is TRDV2, with TRDD3 matching 9 bases. CDR1 GEAIGNYY and CDR2 EKD come from the germline V gene. The CDR3 is 18 amino acids. The CDR3 spells CACDGGGYNSWDTRQVFF. In DNA form, the CDR3 reads TGTGCCTGTGACGGAGGGGGATACAACTCCTGGGACACCCGACAGGTGTTTTTC.

This clone counts as medium-sized. The chain couples TRDV2 to TRDJ1; D remains ambiguous. CDR1 is GEAIGNYY and CDR2 is EKD in the germline V gene. Trimming stripped 1 base from V and 0 bases from J, with 14 bases between. This CDR3 is 16 amino acids long. The CDR3 sequence is CACDTDAGLHTDKLIF. The CDR3, as DNA: TGTGCCTGTGACACGGACGCGGGGTTGCACACCGATAAACTCATCTTT.

This clone was counted between two and nine times. This sequence joins TRDV1 and TRDJ2, with 8 bases fitting TRDD3. Per the germline V gene, CDR1 is TSWWSYY and CDR2 is QGS. This CDR3 contains 16 residues. V lost 5 bases and J lost 4; bases outside the gene matches: 9. CDR3 in amino acids: CALGPPTGYATAQLFF. CDR3 DNA: TGTGCTCTTGGGCCCCCTACGGGATACGCGACAGCACAACTCTTCTTT.

Of note for this clone: A much larger clone sits a single nucleotide away, making a read error possible. The genes are TRDV1 and TRDJ2; 9 bases agree with TRDD3. Germline V gene sequence: CDR1 TSWWSYY, CDR2 QGS. CDR3 length equals 18 residues. The CDR3 DNA sequence: TGTGCTCTTGGAGTACTCTGGGGGATTCCATCTTTGACAGCACACCTCTTCTTT. Its translation is CALGVLWGIPSLTAHLFF.

The sample holds a few counts of this clone. A mismatch at residue 3 separates the TCRdb protein from the translated DNA, so the protein presented here was translated from the DNA. The V and J genes are TRDV2 and TRDJ1; 11 positions match TRDD3. This CDR3 spans 16 amino acids. The germline V gene encodes CDR1 GEAIGNYY and CDR2 EKD. CDR3 amino acids: CARDSYWGISTDKLIF. CDR3 DNA sequence: TGTGCCCGTGATTCGTACTGGGGGATAAGCACCGATAAACTCATCTTT.

This clone has more than one count but fewer than ten. The J gene is TRDJ1, the V gene TRDV3; D tentatively reads TRDD2 or TRDD3 (6 bases each). Trimming shortened V by 2 bases and J by 0 bases, and 25 bases separated the two germline ends. The CDR3 is 18 residues long. The germline V gene encodes CDR1 TVYSNPD and CDR2 GDNSRS (reference sequence). CDR3 loop: CAFAPTGDSTFYTDKLIF. In DNA form, the CDR3 reads TGTGCCTTTGCTCCTACGGGGGACTCTACTTTCTACACCGATAAACTCATCTTT.

Details on this clone: Other DNA sequences in the same sample also yield this CDR3. The rearrangement uses TRDV3 and TRDJ1; 13 bases are shared with TRDD3. Germline V gene sequence: CDR1 TVYSNPD, CDR2 GDNSRS (reference sequence). CDR3 size: 21 residues. Losses at the gene ends were 4 bases for V and 5 bases for J; bases not matched to a gene: 28. This CDR3 is CAYTPLRLDRTGGYASDKLIF. The CDR3 DNA sequence: TGTGCCTACACACCCCTTCGGTTGGATCGAACTGGGGGATACGCTTCGGATAAACTCATCTTT. Full variable domain (missing parts from reference TRDV3 and TRDJ1): CDKVTQSSPDQTVASGSEVVLLCTYDTVYSNPDLFWYRIRPDYSFQFVFYGDNSRSEGADFTQGRFSVKHILTQKAFHLVISPVRTEDSATYYCAYTPLRLDRTGGYASDKLIFGKGTRVTVEP.

The rearrangement uses TRDV2 and TRDJ1; D call uncertain. The CDR3 loop spans 16 amino acids. V was shortened by 3 bases and J by 0 bases, with 16 bases between the two germline ends. CDR1 is GEAIGNYY and CDR2 is EKD in the germline V gene. CDR3 in amino acids: CACDPGWEPHTDKLIF. The CDR3 DNA is TGTGCCTGTGACCCAGGTTGGGAGCCACACACCGATAAACTCATCTTT.

As concerns this clone: Other DNA sequences from this sample encode an identical CDR3 as well. CDR3 coding DNA: TGTGCCTGTGACACCGGGGGATACGGCACCGATAAACTCATCTTT. Encoded protein: CACDTGGYGTDKLIF. The chain employs TRDV2 and TRDJ1, with TRDD3 matching over 10 bases. CDR3 size: 15 residues. CDR1 and CDR2 from the germline V gene are GEAIGNYY and EKD. The V and J ends lost 0 bases and 1 base, in that order; junction bases with no gene match: 1.

Concerning this clone itself: This CDR3 is also generated by other DNA sequences in the sample. The rearrangement uses TRDV2 and TRDJ1, with D uncertain. With 4 bases removed from V and 0 bases from J, the gap between germline ends came to 2 bases. The CDR3 loop spans 11 amino acids. Germline V gene data show CDR1 as GEAIGNYY and CDR2 as EKD. The CDR3 DNA reads as TGTGCCTGTGAGAACACCGATAAACTCATCTTT. Residues: CACENTDKLIF.

CDR3 coding DNA: TGTGCCTGTGACCCGATTACTGGGGGATCCAAGAGCTCCTGGGACACCCGACAGATGTTTTTC. Its protein product is CACDPITGGSKSSWDTRQMFF. The V gene is TRDV2, the J gene TRDJ3, with 10 positions matching TRDD3. V gave up 3 bases and J gave up 0 bases; unmatched junction bases: 13. This CDR3 has 21 amino acids. CDR1 is GEAIGNYY, CDR2 EKD, per germline.

This clone is a singleton in its sample. J is TRDJ1 and V is TRDV1; maybe TRDD3 (6 bases). CDR3 length: 19 residues. CDR1 and CDR2 (germline): TSWWSYY, QGS. V was cut by 2 bases and J by 2 bases, with 24 bases left in between. The CDR3 sequence is CALGERSTWGAPATDKLIF. The CDR3 nucleotides read TGTGCTCTTGGGGAAAGATCTACTTGGGGGGCCCCCGCAACCGATAAACTCATCTTT.

This clone came up once. The rearrangement joins TRDV1 to TRDJ2, with a tentative D call TRDD3 (6 bases). Germline values: CDR1 TSWWSYY, CDR2 QGS. V shed 4 bases and J shed 11 bases, with 32 bases lying between them. This CDR3 spans 19 amino acids. The CDR3 protein is CALGALGGRLGYTPAQLFF. CDR3 DNA: TGTGCTCTTGGGGCACTAGGTGGCCGCCTGGGGTATACTCCGGCCCAACTCTTCTTT.

A remark on this clone: The same CDR3 also results from other DNA sequences found in this sample. Here the CDR3 DNA reads TGTGCCTGTGTCCCTCTAGGATCTCCCAGGTACACCGATAAACTCATCTTT. Its protein is CACVPLGSPRYTDKLIF. V and J are TRDV2 and TRDJ1; D is undetermined. V lost 5 bases and J 0 bases, leaving 21 bases between the germline ends. Germline CDR1 is GEAIGNYY and CDR2 is EKD. This CDR3 has 17 amino acids.

V and J are TRDV1 and TRDJ1, with 7 bases identical to TRDD3. The V gene end was trimmed by 5 bases and the J gene end by 0 bases; junction bases not matched to a gene: 24. Germline CDR1 and CDR2: TSWWSYY and QGS. The CDR3 is made up of 21 amino acids. CDR3 region: CALGPRLRLVWGGPYTDKLIF. As DNA, the CDR3 is TGTGCTCTTGGGCCGCGCCTACGTCTAGTCTGGGGGGGGCCCTACACCGATAAACTCATCTTT.

The V call is TRDV2, the J call TRDJ1; D ambiguous. The CDR3 has 12 amino acids. V was pared by 0 bases and J by 9 bases, with 10 bases between. Germline loops: CDR1 GEAIGNYY, CDR2 EKD. As DNA, the CDR3 is TGTGCCTGTGACACCGCAGTCGGTCAACTCATCTTT. It translates to CACDTAVGQLIF.

This clone has a handful of counts. This chain uses TRDV1 with TRDJ1, with 11 positions matching TRDD3. Per germline, CDR1 TSWWSYY and CDR2 QGS. J gave up 2 bases and V 2 bases, and 19 bases lay outside the gene matches. This CDR3 contains 21 residues. The CDR3 DNA follows: TGTGCTCTTGGGGAAGCAAGGGGGTCCCCCGTACTGGGGGATAAAACCGATAAACTCATCTTT. Residues: CALGEARGSPVLGDKTDKLIF.

This clone showed up just a few times. The rearrangement links TRDV3 to TRDJ1, with TRDD3 matching 7 bases. J gave up 3 bases and V 4 bases, and 17 bases lay outside the gene matches. Germline-derived CDR1 and CDR2 are TVYSNPD and GDNSRS (reference sequence). CDR3 size: 16 residues. The CDR3 sequence is CACNAYWGWRADKLIF. Written as DNA, the CDR3 is TGTGCCTGTAACGCCTACTGGGGATGGAGGGCCGATAAACTCATCTTT.

The table lists this clone with a few counts. J is TRDJ1 and V is TRDV1; 9 positions agree with TRDD3. Germline loops: CDR1 TSWWSYY, CDR2 QGS. J lost 0 bases, V lost 0 bases, and 17 bases had no gene match. CDR3 length: 21 residues. The CDR3 is CALGELRTPYWGTGHTDKLIF. The DNA of the CDR3 is TGTGCTCTTGGGGAACTTAGAACGCCGTACTGGGGGACCGGACACACCGATAAACTCATCTTT.

The V gene is TRDV1, the J gene TRDJ1; D may be TRDD2 (9 bases). This CDR3 spans 23 amino acids. Germline CDR1 is TSWWSYY and CDR2 is QGS. V was pared by 3 bases and J by 0 bases, with 35 bases between. The CDR3 DNA reads as TGTGCTCTTGGGGACGCAAGCCCACCTTCCTACAGTGGGGGATCCCTATACACCGATAAACTCATCTTT. As protein: CALGDASPPSYSGGSLYTDKLIF.

V and J are TRAV29/DV5 and TRDJ1; TRDD3 aligns across 8 bases. Germline loops: CDR1 NSMFDY, CDR2 ISSIKDK. The J segment lost 0 bases and the V segment lost 1 base, leaving 14 bases of the junction unmatched. The CDR3 runs 18 residues. For the CDR3, the DNA is TGTGCAGCAAGCTACACCGGGGGGATATTGAGGGACACCGATAAACTCATCTTT. Protein: CAASYTGGILRDTDKLIF.

The V gene is TRDV1, the J gene TRDJ1; TRDD2 is a possible D gene (5 bases). The CDR3 has 16 amino acids. V was trimmed by 6 bases and J by 6 bases, leaving 23 bases between them. Germline assignment: CDR1 TSWWSYY and CDR2 QGS. CDR3 sequence (DNA): TGTGCTCTTGGTCCGTTTAGTTCCTCCCGCTCCAATAAACTCATCTTT. It encodes CALGPFSSSRSNKLIF.

About this clone itself: Germline is not matched at one junction end, which may reflect a read error. This rearrangement joins TRDV2 to TRDJ1, with 8 bases aligning to TRDD3. This CDR3 region has 24 residues. Germline assignment: CDR1 GEAIGNYY and CDR2 EKD. The CDR3 region has the DNA TGTGCCCGTGACACCGACAGGCGACCTAGCCAATTGGGGTCGGGATACGAGTACACCGATAAACTCATCTTT. Its translation is CARDTDRRPSQLGSGYEYTDKLIF.

This chain joins TRDV3 and TRDJ1; 7 bases fit TRDD2. Looked up from germline, CDR1 is TVYSNPD and CDR2 is GDNSRS (reference sequence). The junction had 8 bases not matched to a gene; V was cut back by 4 bases and J by 3 bases. This CDR3 region has 13 residues. The CDR3 reads CACRFLLADKLIF. The CDR3 nucleotides read TGTGCCTGTAGATTCCTACTGGCCGATAAACTCATCTTT.

The rearrangement links TRAV29/DV5 to TRDJ1; TRDD3 agrees at 7 bases. V trimming: 3 bases; J trimming: 5 bases; junction bases outside the gene matches: 13. From germline, CDR1 is NSMFDY and CDR2 ISSIKDK. The CDR3 is made up of 15 amino acids. Here the CDR3 DNA reads TGTGCAGCAACTTCCATGTCGGATACGGCAGATAAACTCATCTTT. Translating it yields CAATSMSDTADKLIF.

This chain connects TRDV1 to TRDJ1; D unclear. Germline CDR1 TSWWSYY, CDR2 QGS. This CDR3 comprises 14 residues. V lost 1 base, J lost 4 bases, and 10 bases lay in between. In DNA form, the CDR3 reads TGTGCTCTTGGGGAACCGGTAAGAGGCGATAAACTCATCTTT. It codes for CALGEPVRGDKLIF.

This clone has more than one count but fewer than ten. A much bigger clone sits one base away, suggesting this may be a read error. The same CDR3 arises from other DNA sequences in this sample as well. The CDR3 loop is CACDWGTWDTRQMFF. The DNA for the CDR3 is TGTGCCTGTGACTGGGGGACCTGGGACACCCGACAGATGTTCTTC. The V gene is TRDV2, the J gene TRDJ3, with 7 bases aligning to TRDD3. The CDR3 is 15 amino acids. Germline V gives CDR1 GEAIGNYY, CDR2 EKD.

This clone showed up just once. The chain uses TRDV3 and TRDJ1; 8 bases are a match to TRDD2. CDR1 and CDR2 from the germline V gene are TVYSNPD and GDNSRS (reference sequence). The V segment lost 2 bases and the J segment 0 bases; nucleotides outside the gene matches: 17. CDR3 size: 18 residues. This CDR3 is CAFQRTSYGGWYTDKLIF. In DNA, the CDR3 is TGTGCCTTTCAGAGAACTTCCTACGGGGGGTGGTACACCGATAAACTCATCTTT.